The rows below give T cell receptor beta chains drawn from one sample of a study of T cells in Graves' hyperthyroidism and ophthalmopathy. TCRdb re-called the multiplex PCR reads through MiXCR, storing one row per CDR3 protein. The sample includes about 420,000 distinct CDR3 sequences, roughly an eighth of them seen just once. Sequences were obtained from blood. All receptors come from a woman aged 18-29 years with Graves' hyperthyroidism. CDR3s leave out the opening cysteine and the closing phenylalanine or tryptophan.

TRBV20-1	TRBJ2-1	SAPISGTYNEQF
TRBV30	TRBJ2-7	AWSLAGFYEQY
TRBV6-1	TRBJ1-1	ASSEAGDGDEAF
TRBV28	TRBJ2-7	TSSLHRAIYEQY
TRBV6-1	TRBJ1-4	ASRPRQRQNEKLF
TRBV6-1	TRBJ2-3	ASPPGLPPHFTDTQY
TRBV15	TRBJ1-2	ATSRRGRDPNYGYT
TRBV27	TRBJ2-5	ASSQRQTRTGVLETQY
TRBV6-2/TRBV6-3	TRBJ1-5	ATTGIPSNQPQH
TRBV18	TRBJ2-5	ASSNTAGGNQETQY
TRBV28	TRBJ1-5	ASSFSGSNQPQH
TRBV19	TRBJ1-1	ASSIQATKTGEAF
TRBV19	TRBJ1-5	ASSISRGPGYQPQH
TRBV12-3/TRBV12-4	TRBJ2-2	ASSDGLQNTGELF
TRBV27	TRBJ2-1	ASSSRPFGPYEQF
TRBV6-2/TRBV6-3	TRBJ1-2	ASSYSYQGSGYT
TRBV6-2/TRBV6-3	TRBJ2-1	ASSFPAGTAYNEQF
TRBV6-5	TRBJ2-5	ASSYSSGLQETQY
TRBV6-2/TRBV6-3	TRBJ2-1	ASRSYSGVYNEQF
TRBV11-2	TRBJ1-4	ASSFQVAAGKLF
TRBV28	TRBJ1-2	ASVDVYGYT
TRBV9	TRBJ1-1	ASSVEGTENTEAF
TRBV28	TRBJ2-7	ASSLLGRGAYEQY
TRBV20-1	TRBJ2-1	SARDSSGSRGEQF
TRBV5-1	TRBJ2-7	ASSLDGLDGYEQY
TRBV20-1	TRBJ1-3	SAGVGSGNTIY
TRBV4-3	TRBJ1-2	ASSQDHVYGYT
TRBV7-9	TRBJ1-3	ADTGPQSSGNTIY
TRBV24-1	TRBJ2-7	ARRTSGERDEQY
TRBV7-2	TRBJ2-1	ASSPRDLHNEQF
TRBV7-9	TRBJ1-1	ASSLASHNTEAF
TRBV20-1	TRBJ1-1	SAPGGPRNTEAF
TRBV6-1	TRBJ1-5	ASRKSEAPQPQH
TRBV20-1	TRBJ2-7	SAMVSPALNEQY
TRBV12-3/TRBV12-4	TRBJ2-5	ASSLELAEETQY
TRBV20-1	TRBJ2-7	SVRTGTYEQY
TRBV6-2/TRBV6-3	TRBJ1-5	ASRPRTPSNQPQH
TRBV18	TRBJ2-2	ASGHGSGELF
TRBV12-3/TRBV12-4	TRBJ2-7	ASSLARDSYEQY
TRBV13	TRBJ2-3	ASSGRAGNRGDTQY
TRBV6-5	TRBJ1-1	ASSYSIMTVTEAF
TRBV7-8	TRBJ2-1	ASSLATSGRYNEQF
TRBV7-9	TRBJ2-7	ASSLEGRSYEQY
TRBV12-3/TRBV12-4	TRBJ2-2	ASRPRDPSNTGELF
TRBV5-1	TRBJ2-1	ASTKGTSGSNEQF
TRBV5-1	TRBJ2-3	ASSSTSGRAGTDTQY
TRBV6-1	TRBJ1-6	ASSEVQSSNSPLH
TRBV9	TRBJ2-5	ASSVGNSVQETQY
TRBV2	TRBJ2-1	ASSSLRVTYNEQF
TRBV7-3	TRBJ2-6	ASQGGAGANVLT